This TCR beta chain emerged from a study of blood T cell repertoires in COVID-19. Background on the study: Sample material is recorded as cDNA or gDNA derived from T cells, B-cell-depleted T cells, or PBMCs.

Enrollees, about 18 to 89 years old, lived in about two dozen US areas. Assay used: immunoSEQ multiplex PCR; TCRdb lists only in-frame clones, some missing. The profile shows 490,000 or so clones, 88% of them singletons. Trimming removed 3 bases at V and 2 bases at J, with 10 bases between. From germline, CDR1 is SEHNR and CDR2 FQNEAQ (reference sequence). CDR3 length equals 14 residues. The TCR comes from a woman aged 40 to 50 who had recovered from COVID-19. Material: PBMCs or T cells enriched from blood (not recorded which). This chain links TRBV7-9 with TRBJ1-2; D is uncertain. In DNA, the CDR3 is TGTGCCAGCAGCTTTGGCGGGGAGAACTATGGCTACACCTTC. This encodes CASSFGGENYGYTF.